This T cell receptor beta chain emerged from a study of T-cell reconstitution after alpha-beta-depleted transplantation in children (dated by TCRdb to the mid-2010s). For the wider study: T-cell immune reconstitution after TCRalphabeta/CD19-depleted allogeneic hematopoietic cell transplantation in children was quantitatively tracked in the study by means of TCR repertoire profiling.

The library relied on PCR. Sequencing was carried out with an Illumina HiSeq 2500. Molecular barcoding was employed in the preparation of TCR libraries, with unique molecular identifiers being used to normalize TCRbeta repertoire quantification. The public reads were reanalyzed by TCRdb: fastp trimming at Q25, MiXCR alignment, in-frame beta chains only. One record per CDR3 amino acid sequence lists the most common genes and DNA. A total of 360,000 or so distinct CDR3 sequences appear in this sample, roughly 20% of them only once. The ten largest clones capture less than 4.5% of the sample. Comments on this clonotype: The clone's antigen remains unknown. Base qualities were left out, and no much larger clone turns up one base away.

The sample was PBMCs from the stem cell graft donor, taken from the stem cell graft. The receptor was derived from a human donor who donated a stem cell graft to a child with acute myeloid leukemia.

At the DNA level, the sequence is TGTGCCAGCAGCTCCACTAGACAGGGGACCTATAATTCACCCCTCCACTTT. The resulting protein is CASSSTRQGTYNSPLHF. The rearrangement joined TRBV13 to TRBJ1-6; 8 bases in the junction line up with TRBD1. According to the germline V gene (reference sequence), CDR1 reads PRHDT and CDR2 reads FYEKMQ. V and J are trimmed by 4 bases and 2 bases, and the gene matches miss 7 bases of the junction. The CDR3 starts with the cysteine, ends with the phenylalanine, and has 17 residues. Just CDR3 DNA is preserved here, 51 bases in frame from base 1.